A selection of T cell receptor beta chains follows, all from one sample in a study of blood T cell repertoires in COVID-19. Generated by immunoSEQ multiplex PCR, the TCRdb table keeps only in-frame clones and is missing some. The sample holds fewer than 200,000 clones, roughly four fifths seen once. The sequenced sample consisted of peripheral blood. The source of these receptors is a woman in her 70s with COVID-19, enrolled during active disease. Both conserved end residues are part of each CDR3. A D gene is named only where the DNA matches it firmly. Not all rows give a size; the values are once, few, many and, for expanded clones, a class.

>NA|TRBJ1-2|TRBV18|NA
CASSPGEEIGYTF
TGTGCCAGCTCACCGGGAGAAGAGATTGGCTACACCTTC
>NA|TRBJ2-7|TRBV10-3|NA
CAISEGGVVHEQYF
TGTGCCATCAGTGAAGGGGGGGTTGTCCACGAGCAGTACTTC
>NA|TRBJ2-2|TRBV5-1|NA
CASSFITGNTGELFF
TGCGCCAGCAGCTTCATTACAGGGAACACCGGGGAGCTGTTTTTT
>NA|TRBJ2-2|TRBV6-6|NA
CASSFFLAGELFF
TGTGCCAGCAGTTTCTTCCTAGCGGGGGAGCTGTTTTTT
>NA|TRBJ1-3|TRBV5-6|TRBD1
CASSVTGNLNTIYF
TGTGCCAGCAGCGTGACAGGGAATCTAAACACCATATATTTT
>NA|TRBJ2-7|TRBV5-6|NA
CASTSPPAYEQYF
TGTGCCAGCACCTCTCCCCCCGCCTACGAGCAGTACTTC
>NA|TRBJ2-3|TRBV19|TRBD2
CASSMRAGGVSFNTQYF
TGTGCCAGTAGTATGCGAGCGGGAGGGGTATCCTTTAATACGCAGTATTTT
>NA|TRBJ2-3|TRBV7-2|TRBD2
CASSLVGRVSTDTQYF
TGTGCCAGCAGCTTAGTCGGGAGGGTCAGCACAGATACGCAGTATTTT
>NA|TRBJ2-2|TRBV2|TRBD1
CASRKGTGGTGELFF
TGTGCCAGCAGGAAGGGGACAGGGGGCACCGGGGAGCTGTTTTTT
>NA|TRBJ2-1|TRBV4-2|TRBD2
CASSQTSGRVNEQFF
TGTGCCAGCAGCCAGACTAGCGGGAGGGTCAATGAGCAGTTCTTC
>NA|TRBJ1-1|TRBV12-3/TRBV12-4|NA
CASSLGGPTEAFF
TGTGCCAGCAGTTTAGGAGGTCCTACTGAAGCTTTCTTT
>NA|TRBJ2-2|TRBV11-3|NA
CASSLGHPNTGELFF
TGTGCCAGCAGCTTAGGACACCCGAACACCGGGGAGCTGTTTTTT
>NA|TRBJ2-2|TRBV6-5|TRBD1
CASTRTGWPGELFF
TGTGCCAGCACAAGGACAGGATGGCCCGGGGAGCTGTTTTTT
>NA|TRBJ1-5|TRBV19|TRBD1
CASRAGTGGNQPQHF
TGTGCCAGTAGGGCCGGGACAGGGGGCAATCAGCCCCAGCATTTT
>NA|TRBJ2-5|TRBV2|TRBD1
CASSDPGTGREETQYF
TGTGCCAGCAGTGACCCGGGGACAGGCCGGGAAGAGACCCAGTACTTC
>NA|TRBJ2-5|TRBV9|NA
CASSVGVGAMETQYF
TGTGCCAGCAGCGTAGGGGTGGGGGCGATGGAGACCCAGTACTTC
>NA|TRBJ2-1|TRBV18|NA
CASSPPGGSSGEQFF
TGTGCCAGCTCACCTCCCGGTGGGAGTAGCGGTGAGCAGTTCTTC
>NA|TRBJ2-1|TRBV7-3|TRBD2
CASSLRGRGSSGRVSNEQFF
TGTGCCAGCAGCCTAAGAGGCAGGGGGAGTAGCGGGAGGGTTTCTAATGAGCAGTTCTTC
>few|TRBJ2-1|TRBV28|NA
CASTDPGYEQFF
TGTGCCAGCACCGACCCGGGATATGAGCAGTTCTTC
>NA|TRBJ1-2|TRBV5-1|NA
CASRSGGYGYTF
TGCGCCAGCCGGTCGGGGGGCTATGGCTACACCTTC
>few|TRBJ2-7|TRBV2|TRBD2
CASRGEGAGEGEQYF
TGTGCCAGCAGAGGGGAGGGAGCGGGAGAAGGCGAGCAGTACTTC
>NA|TRBJ2-1|TRBV15|TRBD1
CATSNYRGYNEQFF
TGTGCCACCAGCAATTACAGGGGTTACAATGAGCAGTTCTTC
>NA|TRBJ2-3|TRBV24-1|TRBD2
CATSEEISGKKADTQYF
TGTGCCACCAGTGAAGAAATTAGCGGGAAAAAGGCAGATACGCAGTATTTT
>NA|TRBJ2-3|TRBV7-2|TRBD2
CASSPGGSGRGRDTQYF
TGTGCCAGCAGCCCCGGGGGGAGCGGCCGTGGTAGAGATACGCAGTATTTT
>NA|TRBJ1-4|TRBV30|TRBD1
CAWSVKGADEKLFF
TGTGCCTGGAGTGTAAAGGGGGCAGATGAAAAACTGTTTTTT
>NA|TRBJ1-5|TRBV28|NA
CASSLRTVGNQPQHF
TGTGCCAGCAGTTTAAGAACCGTAGGCAATCAGCCCCAGCATTTT
>few|TRBJ2-3|TRBV5-6|NA
CASSPGKGRPDTQYF
TGTGCCAGCAGTCCCGGGAAGGGGAGGCCAGATACGCAGTATTTT
>NA|TRBJ1-3|TRBV28|TRBD1
CASIKGAGGNTIYF
TGTGCCAGCATAAAGGGGGCAGGGGGAAACACCATATATTTT
>NA|TRBJ2-5|TRBV6-5|NA
CASRRTSQETQYF
TGTGCCAGCAGACGGACATCTCAAGAGACCCAGTACTTC
>NA|TRBJ2-7|TRBV11-2|NA
CASSLDPNSYEQYF
TGTGCCAGCAGCTTAGATCCCAATTCCTACGAGCAGTACTTC
>NA|TRBJ2-1|TRBV24-1|TRBD1
CATSDFTGTGTHNEQFF
TGTGCCACCAGTGATTTCACCGGGACAGGGACCCACAATGAGCAGTTCTTC
>NA|TRBJ2-1|TRBV28|NA
CASTTPNSYNEQFF
TGTGCCAGCACCACTCCAAACAGCTACAATGAGCAGTTCTTC
>NA|TRBJ2-7|TRBV10-2|NA
CASSESTSISGNPYEQYF
TGCGCCAGCAGTGAGTCGACAAGTATAAGCGGTAACCCCTACGAGCAGTACTTC
>NA|TRBJ2-1|TRBV5-1|TRBD2
CASSLDAGVRYNEQFF
TGCGCCAGCAGCTTGGACGCGGGAGTAAGGTACAATGAGCAGTTCTTC